This T cell receptor (beta chain) was recovered during a study of tumor-infiltrating lymphocytes in localized non-small cell lung cancer. This clone was seen just once. Its target is not known. Profiling relied on immunoSEQ multiplex PCR, and the TCRdb table lists in-frame clones only, not all of them. The top ten clones hold 13% of a sample with around 6,700 clones, roughly 70% of them seen once. Findings of the study overall: Each assay used a separate piece of the same tissue. TCRbeta sequencing showed higher T cell infiltration in tumors than uninvolved lung.

V lost 0 bases and J 4 bases, leaving 9 bases between the germline ends. The CDR3 is 15 residues long. Germline V gene lookup returns CDR1 SGHTA and CDR2 FQGNSA. This receptor was identified in a human donor with non-small cell lung cancer. Input material: uninvolved lung tissue not adjacent to the tumor. This chain links TRBV7-2 with TRBJ1-4; a possible D gene is TRBD1 (6 bases). The CDR3 coding sequence is TGTGCCAGCAGCTTAGCACAGGGTGATAATGAAAAACTGTTTTTT. Its protein product is CASSLAQGDNEKLFF.